A selection of T cell receptor beta chains follows, all from one sample in a study of blood T cell repertoires in COVID-19. Method: immunoSEQ multiplex PCR; TCRdb's copy keeps in-frame clones and lacks some. This repertoire shows 100,000 to 150,000 clones, approximately 85% found once; its top ten account for roughly an eighth. Material: peripheral blood. All receptors come from a human donor in a cohort sampled during active COVID-19. The CDR3 runs from the conserved cysteine through the conserved F or W. The D gene is left open where the match is weak. Some rows have no size entry. The others give once, few or many, or a class for an expanded clone.

v_call	d_call	clone_size	j_call	cdr3_nt	cdr3_aa
TRBV19	TRBD1	.	TRBJ2-3	TGTGCCAGTAGCCTTACAGGGGTGAACACAGATACGCAGTATTTT	CASSLTGVNTDTQYF
TRBV19	.	.	TRBJ2-5	TGTGCCAGTAGTATCTGGGGGGGCGAAGAGACCCAGTACTTC	CASSIWGGEETQYF
TRBV19	TRBD1	.	TRBJ2-5	TGTGCCAGTAGTATAAGGGTCGGGGGACAGGGGCAAGAGACCCAGTACTTC	CASSIRVGGQGQETQYF
TRBV5-1	.	.	TRBJ2-1	TGCGCCAGCAGCTTGGGAGATTCCTACAATGAGCAGTTCTTC	CASSLGDSYNEQFF
TRBV5-1	.	.	TRBJ2-6	TGCGCCAGCAGCCCTACAGCCTCTGGGGCCAACGTCCTGACTTTC	CASSPTASGANVLTF
TRBV5-4	TRBD2	.	TRBJ2-5	TGTGCCAGCAGTAGACTAGCGGAGACCACGACCCAGTACTTC	CASSRLAETTTQYF
TRBV25-1	.	.	TRBJ2-3	TGTGCCAGCAGTGAATTGGGTCAGGGGCCGAGCACAGATACGCAGTATTTT	CASSELGQGPSTDTQYF
TRBV5-1	.	.	TRBJ1-1	TGCGCCAGCAGCTTGGTACCGGACTCGAACACTGAAGCTTTCTTT	CASSLVPDSNTEAFF
TRBV7-9	TRBD1	once	TRBJ1-2	TGTGCCAGCAGCTTATTTCGGGACAGGGGCTATGGCTACACCTTC	CASSLFRDRGYGYTF
TRBV19	TRBD1	once	TRBJ2-4	TGTGCCAGTAGTATAGAGGGACAGGGAAACATTCAGTACTTC	CASSIEGQGNIQYF
TRBV28	TRBD1	.	TRBJ2-7	TGTGCCAGCAGCCTGGACAGGTTGGGAGAGCAGTACTTC	CASSLDRLGEQYF